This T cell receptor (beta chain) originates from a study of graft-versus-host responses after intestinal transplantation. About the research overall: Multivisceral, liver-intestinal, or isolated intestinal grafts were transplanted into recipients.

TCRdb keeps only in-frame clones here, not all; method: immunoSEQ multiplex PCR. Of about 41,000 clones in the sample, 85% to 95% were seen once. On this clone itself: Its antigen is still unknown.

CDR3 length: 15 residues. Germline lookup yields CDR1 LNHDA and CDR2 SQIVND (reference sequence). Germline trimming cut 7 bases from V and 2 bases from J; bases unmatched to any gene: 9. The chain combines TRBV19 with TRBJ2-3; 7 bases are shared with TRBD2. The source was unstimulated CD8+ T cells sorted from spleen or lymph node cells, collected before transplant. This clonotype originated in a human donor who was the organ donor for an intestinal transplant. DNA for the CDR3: TGTGCCAGTAATTGGGGCGGGGGACCCACAGATACGCAGTATTTT. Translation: CASNWGGGPTDTQYF.